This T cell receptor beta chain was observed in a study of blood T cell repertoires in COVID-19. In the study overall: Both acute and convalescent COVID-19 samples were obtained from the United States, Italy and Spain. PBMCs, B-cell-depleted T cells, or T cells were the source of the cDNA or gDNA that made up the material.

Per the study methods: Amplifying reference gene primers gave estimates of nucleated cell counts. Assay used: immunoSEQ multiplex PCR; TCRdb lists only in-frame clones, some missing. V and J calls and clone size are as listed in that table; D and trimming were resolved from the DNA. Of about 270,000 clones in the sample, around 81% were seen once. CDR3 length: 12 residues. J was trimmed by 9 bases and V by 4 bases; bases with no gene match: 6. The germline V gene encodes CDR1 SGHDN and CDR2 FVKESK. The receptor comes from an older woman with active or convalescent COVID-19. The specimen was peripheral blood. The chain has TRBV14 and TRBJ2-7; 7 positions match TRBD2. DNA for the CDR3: TGTGCCAGCAGCCTTGGGAGGGCGAGGCAGTACTTC. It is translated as CASSLGRARQYF.